This is a list of T cell receptor beta chains from one sample in a study of blood T cell repertoires in COVID-19. Here immunoSEQ multiplex PCR was the method, and the copy in TCRdb shows in-frame clones only, minus some. The table shows roughly 250,000 clones, with about 87% occurring only once. The material sequenced was PBMCs or T cells enriched from blood (not recorded which). These receptor sequences come from a woman in her 50s who had recovered from COVID-19. The CDR3 runs from the conserved cysteine through the conserved F or W. A D gene is named only where the DNA matches it firmly. Part of the rows lack a size; the others show once, few, many or a class for expanded clones.

TRBJ1-3	NA	TRBV20-1	TRBD1	TGCAGTGCTAGTCCACGGACAGGCCTTCTCTACTCTGGAAACACCATATATTTT	CSASPRTGLLYSGNTIYF
TRBJ2-1	NA	TRBV30	NA	TGTGCCTCCCAAGACAGCCGATACAATGAGCAGTTCTTC	CASQDSRYNEQFF
TRBJ2-2	NA	TRBV5-1	NA	TGCGCCAGCAGCTTGCCGGGGGACACCGGGGAGCTGTTTTTT	CASSLPGDTGELFF
TRBJ2-5	NA	TRBV7-9	NA	TGTGCCAGCAGCCGAAACCAGGGGGGAGAGACCCAGTACTTC	CASSRNQGGETQYF
TRBJ1-1	NA	TRBV20-1	NA	TGCAGTGCTGGACAGCAACTTGAAGCTTTCTTT	CSAGQQLEAFF
TRBJ2-2	NA	TRBV19	TRBD2	TGTGCCAGTAGTATAATCTTCGGCGGGAGGGCCGGGAACGGGGAGCTGTTTTTT	CASSIIFGGRAGNGELFF
TRBJ2-7	NA	TRBV15	NA	TGTGCCACCAGCAGAGGTGGAGGGAATTACGAGCAGTACTTC	CATSRGGGNYEQYF
TRBJ2-7	NA	TRBV6-5	NA	TGTGCCAGCAGTTACTTGTCCGCGACAGGAGCCTACGAGCAGTACTTC	CASSYLSATGAYEQYF
TRBJ1-2	once	TRBV28	TRBD1	TGTGCCAGCAGCGATCCGGGACAGGGGTTTTATGGCTACACCTTC	CASSDPGQGFYGYTF
TRBJ1-6	NA	TRBV2	NA	TGTGCCAGCAGTGAAGCTGACAGGCAGCTCGGATCCCTCCACTTT	CASSEADRQLGSLHF
TRBJ2-1	once	TRBV5-8	TRBD2	TGTGCCAGCCTAAAACTAGCGGTCAATGAGCAGTTCTTC	CASLKLAVNEQFF
TRBJ2-3	NA	TRBV2	NA	TGTGCCAGCAGGTGGGCAGCAGATACGCAGTATTTT	CASRWAADTQYF
TRBJ1-2	once	TRBV6-5	NA	TGTGCCAGCAGTTACTCCCGACAGGAAACGGAGGGCTACACCTTC	CASSYSRQETEGYTF
TRBJ1-3	NA	TRBV7-9	TRBD1	TGTGCCAGCAGCTTAATCGACAGGGGACCCTCTGGAAACACCATATATTTT	CASSLIDRGPSGNTIYF
TRBJ2-7	NA	TRBV9	TRBD2	TGTGCCAGCAGCGTCATAGCGGGAGGGCCGTCCGAGCAGTACTTC	CASSVIAGGPSEQYF
TRBJ1-2	NA	TRBV7-3	NA	TGTGCCAGCAGCTTACGATCCGGAGGTGGCTACACCTTC	CASSLRSGGGYTF
TRBJ1-2	few	TRBV28	NA	TGTGCCAGCTCGTCGGGACACACCTATGGCTACACCTTC	CASSSGHTYGYTF
TRBJ2-7	once	TRBV19	TRBD2	TGTGCCAGTACCCCTAGCGGGGCACAGACTTACGAGCAGTACTTC	CASTPSGAQTYEQYF
TRBJ2-1	NA	TRBV7-2	NA	TGTGCCAGCAGACTGGGGCAGGACAATGAGCAGTTCTTC	CASRLGQDNEQFF
TRBJ2-5	NA	TRBV5-8	TRBD2	TGTGCCAGCAGCGCCGGGACTAGCGGGAGAACAGAGACCCAGTACTTC	CASSAGTSGRTETQYF
TRBJ2-1	NA	TRBV11-2	TRBD2	TGTGCCAGCAGATCAGCGGGAAATACGTACAATGAGCAGTTCTTC	CASRSAGNTYNEQFF
TRBJ2-5	NA	TRBV5-4	TRBD2	TGTGCCAGCAGCTCACAATTTAGCGGGAGGCTCCAAGAGACCCAGTACTTC	CASSSQFSGRLQETQYF
TRBJ2-7	NA	TRBV5-4	NA	TGTGCCAGCAGCACTGAGGGTTACGAGCAGTACTTC	CASSTEGYEQYF
TRBJ1-3	NA	TRBV5-1	NA	TGCGCCAGCAGCGACGACAGCTCTGGAAACACCATATATTTT	CASSDDSSGNTIYF